Shown below are 7 T cell receptor beta chains from a single sample sequenced in a study of patients and donors after allogeneic stem cell transplantation. TCRdb analysed the RT-PCR reads with MiXCR anew, one entry per CDR3 protein. Counted here are 150,000 or so distinct CDR3 sequences, approximately 22% occurring once; the ten biggest clones make up about 24%. Input material: blood, either unsorted or a sorted T cell fraction (not recorded which). The receptor set was obtained from a human donor who was either an allogeneic HSCT recipient or a stem cell or donor lymphocyte infusion donor (not recorded which). It is not recorded whose cells these are; they may come from a transplant donor.

The chain employs TRBV5-4 and TRBJ2-1; D is possibly TRBD2 (6 bases). Germline V gene lookup returns CDR1 SGHNT and CDR2 YYREEE (reference sequence). This CDR3 region has 17 residues. The V gene lost 0 bases and the J gene lost 0 bases, with 13 bases spanning the gap. CDR3 DNA sequence: TGTGCCAGCAGCTTGGGGAGGGCCATGAGCTCCTACAATGAGCAGTTCTTC. The encoded protein is CASSLGRAMSSYNEQFF.

The genes are TRBV19 and TRBJ1-5, with no clear D. Germline V gene sequence: CDR1 LNHDA, CDR2 SQIVND (reference sequence). The CDR3 loop spans 14 amino acids. The ends were cut back, 9 bases at V and 5 bases at J, with 17 bases in the middle. The CDR3 coding sequence is TGTGCCAGCGACTTTGAGGTATATCATCAGCCCCAGCATTTT. It codes for CASDFEVYHQPQHF.

This clonotype has more than one count but fewer than ten. The chain recombines TRBV7-2 with TRBJ2-5; 7 bases are shared with TRBD2. CDR1 is SGHTA, CDR2 FQGNSA, per germline. The CDR3 has 16 amino acids. Trimming removed 3 bases from V and 1 base from J; junction bases left unmatched: 8. This chain's CDR3 is CASSLDIWEGQETQYF. As DNA, the CDR3 is TGTGCCAGCAGCTTGGATATATGGGAGGGCCAAGAGACCCAGTACTTC.

Written as DNA, the CDR3 is TGCAGTGCTAGAGTCGGGACTAGCGGGAGTTTACATGAGCAGTTCTTC. Translating it yields CSARVGTSGSLHEQFF. The V and J genes are TRBV20-1 and TRBJ2-1, with TRBD2 matching over 14 bases. Per the germline V gene, CDR1 is DFQATT and CDR2 is SNEGSKA (reference sequence). J gave up 8 bases and V 1 base, and 7 bases lay outside the gene matches. The CDR3 is 16 amino acids.

There are many counts of this clonotype. The genes are TRBV29-1 and TRBJ1-1; no clear D gene. With 6 bases removed from V and 0 bases from J, the gap between germline ends came to 11 bases. The CDR3 covers 13 residues. Per germline, CDR1 SQVTM and CDR2 ANQGSEA. CDR3 nucleotides: TGCAGCGTCGGAAGGCATGTGAACACTGAAGCTTTCTTT. Its protein product is CSVGRHVNTEAFF.

The chain uses TRBV4-1 and TRBJ1-1; the D gene is possibly TRBD1 (5 bases). Germline CDR1 is MGHRA and CDR2 is YSYEKL. The CDR3 totals 13 residues. Trimming shortened V by 0 bases and J by 10 bases, and 12 bases separated the two germline ends. The CDR3 bases are TGCGCCAGCAGCCAAGAAGGGTGGCAGGGAGCTTTCTTT. Its translation is CASSQEGWQGAFF.

The rearrangement joins TRBV10-3 to TRBJ1-4; D is perhaps TRBD1 (5 bases). The CDR3 is 14 residues long. Trimming cost V 3 bases and J 7 bases, with 12 bases left between them. Germline V gene sequence: CDR1 ENHRY, CDR2 SYGVKD. The CDR3 nucleotides read TGTGCCATCAGTGAATTCAGGGCAAGTGAAAAACTGTTTTTT. This encodes CAISEFRASEKLFF.